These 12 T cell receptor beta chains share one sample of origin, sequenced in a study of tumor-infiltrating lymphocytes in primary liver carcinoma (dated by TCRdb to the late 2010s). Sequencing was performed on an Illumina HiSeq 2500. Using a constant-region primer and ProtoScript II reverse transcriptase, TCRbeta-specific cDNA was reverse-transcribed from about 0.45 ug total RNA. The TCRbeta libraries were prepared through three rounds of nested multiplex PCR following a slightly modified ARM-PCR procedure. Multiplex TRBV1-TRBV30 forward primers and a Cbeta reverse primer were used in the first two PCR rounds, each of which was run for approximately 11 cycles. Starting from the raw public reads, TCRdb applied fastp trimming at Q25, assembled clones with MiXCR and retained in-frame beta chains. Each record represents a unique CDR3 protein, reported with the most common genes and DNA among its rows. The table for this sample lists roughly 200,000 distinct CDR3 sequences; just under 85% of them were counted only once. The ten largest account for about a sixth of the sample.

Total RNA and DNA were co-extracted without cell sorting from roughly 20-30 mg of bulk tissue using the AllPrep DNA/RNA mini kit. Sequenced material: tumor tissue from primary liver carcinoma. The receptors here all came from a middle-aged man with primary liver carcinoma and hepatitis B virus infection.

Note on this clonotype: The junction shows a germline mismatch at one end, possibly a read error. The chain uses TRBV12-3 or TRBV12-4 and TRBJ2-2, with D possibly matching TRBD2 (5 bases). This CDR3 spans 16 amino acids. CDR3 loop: CVSSPRRRTNTGEPFF. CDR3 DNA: TGTGTCAGCAGTCCCCGGCGGCGGACGAACACCGGGGAGCCGTTTTTT.

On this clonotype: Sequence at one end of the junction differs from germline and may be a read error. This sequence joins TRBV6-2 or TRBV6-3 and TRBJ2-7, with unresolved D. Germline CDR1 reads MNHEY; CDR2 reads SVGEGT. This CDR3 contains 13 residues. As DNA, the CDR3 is TGTGCCAGCAGTTACGAGGTACATTACGAGCAGTACTTT. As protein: CASSYEVHYEQYF.

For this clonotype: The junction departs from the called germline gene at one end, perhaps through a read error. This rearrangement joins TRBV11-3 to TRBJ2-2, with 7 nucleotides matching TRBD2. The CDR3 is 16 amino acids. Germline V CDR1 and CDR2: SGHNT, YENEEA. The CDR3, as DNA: TGTACCAGCAGCCCCGGATTAGCGGGCTACGCCGTAGAGCTGTTTTTT. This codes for CTSSPGLAGYAVELFF. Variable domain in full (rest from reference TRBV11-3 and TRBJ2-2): EAGVVQSPRYKIIEKKQPVAFWCNPISGHNTLYWYLQNLGQGPELLIRYENEEAVDDSQLPKDRFSAERLKGVDSTLKIQPAELGDSAVYLCTSSPGLAGYAVELFFGEGSRLTVL.

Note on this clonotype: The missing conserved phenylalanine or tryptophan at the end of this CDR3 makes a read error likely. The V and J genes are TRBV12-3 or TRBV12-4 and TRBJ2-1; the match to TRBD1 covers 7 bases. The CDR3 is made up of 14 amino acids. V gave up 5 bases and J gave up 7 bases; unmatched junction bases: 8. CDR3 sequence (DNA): TGTGCCAGCAGTCCACAGGGGCGGCGGAATGAGCAGTTCTGC. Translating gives CASSPQGRRNEQFC.

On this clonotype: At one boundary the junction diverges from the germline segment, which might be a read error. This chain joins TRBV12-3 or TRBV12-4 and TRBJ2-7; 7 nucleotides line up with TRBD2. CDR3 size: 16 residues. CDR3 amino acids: CACSLMGGLRPYEQYF. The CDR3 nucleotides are TGTGCCTGCAGTTTAATGGGGGGACTAAGACCCTACGAGCAGTACTTC.

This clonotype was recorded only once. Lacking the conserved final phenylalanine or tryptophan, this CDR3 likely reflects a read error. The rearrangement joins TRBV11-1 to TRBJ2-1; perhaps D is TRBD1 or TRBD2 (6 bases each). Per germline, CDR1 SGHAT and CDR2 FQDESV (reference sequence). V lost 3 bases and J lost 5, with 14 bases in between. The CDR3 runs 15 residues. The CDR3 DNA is TGTGCCAGCAGCTTCCGGGGGCCGCTGGACAATGAGCAGTTCTAC. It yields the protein CASSFRGPLDNEQFY.

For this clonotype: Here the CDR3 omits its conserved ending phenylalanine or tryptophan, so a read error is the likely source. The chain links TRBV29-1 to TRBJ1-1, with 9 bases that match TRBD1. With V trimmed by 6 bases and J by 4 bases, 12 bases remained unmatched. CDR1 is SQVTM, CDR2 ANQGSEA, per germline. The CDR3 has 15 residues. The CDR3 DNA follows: TGCAGCGTCGCCCCGGGACAGGGTATGGGCACTGAAGCTTTCGTT. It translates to CSVAPGQGMGTEAFV.

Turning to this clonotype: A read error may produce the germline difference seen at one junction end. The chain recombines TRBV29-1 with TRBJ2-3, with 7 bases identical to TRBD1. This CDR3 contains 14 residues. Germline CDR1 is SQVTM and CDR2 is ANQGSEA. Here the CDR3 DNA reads TGCAGCGGGGGACAGAGGGCGGTCACAGATACGCATTATTTT. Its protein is CSGGQRAVTDTHYF.

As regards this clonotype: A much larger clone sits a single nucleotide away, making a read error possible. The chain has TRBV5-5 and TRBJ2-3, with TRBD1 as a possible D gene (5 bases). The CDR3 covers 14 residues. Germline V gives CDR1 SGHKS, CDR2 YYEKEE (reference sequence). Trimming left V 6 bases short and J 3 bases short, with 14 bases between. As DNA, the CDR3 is TGTGCCAGCAACTTCACAGGTCAAACAGATACGCAGTATTTT. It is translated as CASNFTGQTDTQYF.

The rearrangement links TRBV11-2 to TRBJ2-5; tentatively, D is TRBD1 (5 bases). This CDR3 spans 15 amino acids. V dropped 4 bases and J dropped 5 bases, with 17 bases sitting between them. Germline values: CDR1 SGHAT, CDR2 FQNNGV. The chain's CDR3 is CASSSPRQGHETQYF. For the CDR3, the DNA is TGTGCCAGCAGCTCCCCCCGCCAAGGACATGAGACCCAGTACTTC.

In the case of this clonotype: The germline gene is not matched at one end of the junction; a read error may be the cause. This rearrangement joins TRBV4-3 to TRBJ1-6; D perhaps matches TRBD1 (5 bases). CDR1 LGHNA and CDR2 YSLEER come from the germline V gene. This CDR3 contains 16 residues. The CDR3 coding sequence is TGCGCCAGCAGCTCTTGGGATAGGGGAAGAAATTCACTCCTCCACTTT. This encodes CASSSWDRGRNSLLHF.

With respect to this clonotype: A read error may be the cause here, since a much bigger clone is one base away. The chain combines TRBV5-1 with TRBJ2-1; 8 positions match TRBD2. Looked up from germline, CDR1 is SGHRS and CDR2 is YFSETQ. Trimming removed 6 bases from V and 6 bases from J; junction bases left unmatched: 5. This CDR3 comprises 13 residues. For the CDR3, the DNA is TGCGCCAGCAACTCGAGCGGGAGCAATGAGCAGTTCTTC. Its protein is CASNSSGSNEQFF.